The 8 T cell receptor beta chains below all came from one sample that was sequenced in a study of blood T cells in healthy people across ages. For the second PCR, which ran for about 7 to 11 cycles, a sample-barcoded 5' primer and a J-beta primer mix were used. From the 5' RACE reads, TCRdb called clonotypes with MiXCR, one entry per CDR3 protein. The profile covers more than 1,400,000 distinct CDR3 sequences, with around 39% appearing a single time and less than 8% taken by the ten largest. The sequenced sample was blood. These receptors all stem from a woman aged 18-29 years in good health.

This clonotype occurred a few times. The chain is built from TRBV4-1 and TRBJ2-3, with TRBD2 as a possible D gene (6 bases). Germline V lookup: CDR1 MGHRA, CDR2 YSYEKL. V lost 0 bases, J lost 0 bases, and 13 bases lay in between. This CDR3 region has 17 residues. CDR3 sequence reads: CASSQDPAGASTDTQYF. Written as DNA, the CDR3 is TGCGCCAGCAGCCAAGATCCAGCGGGCGCTAGCACAGATACGCAGTATTTT.

A few counts support this clonotype. V is TRBV7-9 and J is TRBJ2-7; 7 bases line up with TRBD2. The DNA end favors TRBJ2-5, so the J call may be wrong. The CDR3 has 15 amino acids. Per the germline V gene, CDR1 is SEHNR and CDR2 is FQNEAQ (reference sequence). The CDR3 nucleotides are TGTGCCAGCAGCCCCGTGCGGGACTATGGGGAGACCCAGTACTTC. Translated: CASSPVRDYGETQYF.

The V and J genes are TRBV20-1 and TRBJ2-7, with D possibly being TRBD2 (6 bases). This CDR3 has 14 amino acids. The V gene lost 1 base and the J gene lost 9 bases, with 19 bases spanning the gap. CDR1 DFQATT and CDR2 SNEGSKA come from the germline V gene (reference sequence). The CDR3 sequence is CSARGAFGGEGQYF. DNA of the CDR3: TGCAGTGCTAGAGGGGCCTTTGGCGGGGAAGGGCAGTACTTC.

Concerning this clonotype itself: A junction boundary mismatches the germline segment, possibly from a read error. The chain combines TRBV5-1 with TRBJ2-3; 8 nucleotides line up with TRBD2. The CDR3 spans 17 residues. The germline CDR1 and CDR2 sequences are SGHRS and YFSETQ. CDR3 residues: CASSLGGQRGSTDTQYF. CDR3 coding DNA: TGCGCCAGCAGCTTGGGTGGCCAGCGGGGGAGCACAGACACGCAGTATTTT.

The genes are TRBV7-2 and TRBJ2-7, with 8 bases aligning to TRBD1. The trim removed 7 bases at V and 2 bases at J, leaving 7 bases unmatched. From germline, CDR1 is SGHTA and CDR2 FQGNSA. The CDR3 has 14 amino acids. The DNA for the CDR3 is TGTGCCAGCACCCGATGGACAGGGACCTACGAGCAGTACTTC. This codes for CASTRWTGTYEQYF.

J is TRBJ2-7 and V is TRBV6-5; 9 bases fit TRBD2. There are 15 residues in the CDR3. V was pared by 0 bases and J by 6 bases, with 6 bases of the junction left unmatched. Germline CDR1 and CDR2: MNHEY and SVGAGI. CDR3 DNA: TGTGCCAGCAGTTACTCGCCTAGCGGGATGTGCGAGCAGTACTTC. It is translated as CASSYSPSGMCEQYF.

The J gene is TRBJ1-4, the V gene TRBV9; D perhaps matches TRBD1 (5 bases). CDR1 and CDR2 (germline): SGDLS, YYNGEE. This CDR3 is built from 17 residues. V lost 0 bases to trimming and J lost 2 bases, with 14 bases between them. Here the CDR3 DNA reads TGTGCCAGCAGCGTAGGTCCCTCGCGGGGGACTAATGAAAAACTGTTTTTT. This sequence encodes CASSVGPSRGTNEKLFF.

With regard to this clonotype: A much more abundant neighbour one base away suggests this may be a read error. The chain recombines TRBV24-1 with TRBJ2-1, with D uncertain. The ends were cut back, 5 bases at V and 9 bases at J, with 7 bases in the middle. Germline V gene sequence: CDR1 KGHDR, CDR2 SFDVKD. This CDR3 comprises 11 residues. The chain's CDR3 is CATSGPTEQFF. In nucleotides, the CDR3 is TGTGCCACCAGTGGGCCTACTGAGCAGTTCTTC.